The 5 T cell receptor beta chains presented below share a single source sample, sequenced in a study of T cell clonotyping in hematopoietic cell transplantation. Time point given: recipient sample about 28 days before transplant, after cytoreduction. Clones were read by immunoSEQ multiplex PCR, and TCRdb kept only the in-frame ones, dropping some. The top ten hold approximately 2.8% of the sample, which has approximately 44,000 clones, 85% seen once. The sequencing here drew on peripheral blood mononuclear cells, taken before stem cell transplant. The receptors stem from a man aged 55 to 69 with acute myeloid leukemia. Some clones in this sample may be carry-over from other donors' samples.

This chain uses TRBV5-6 with TRBJ2-7; 10 bases are a match to TRBD1. The V gene end was trimmed by 4 bases and the J gene end by 3 bases; junction bases not matched to a gene: 4. This CDR3 is built from 14 residues. Germline V gives CDR1 SGHDT, CDR2 YYEEEE. The CDR3 sequence is CASSIWTGGYEQYF. CDR3 nucleotides: TGTGCCAGCAGCATTTGGACAGGGGGCTACGAGCAGTACTTC. Supplemented by reference TRBV5-6 and TRBJ2-7, the full variable domain reads DAGVTQSPTHLIKTRGQQVTLRCSPKSGHDTVSWYQQALGQGPQFIFQYYEEEERQRGNFPDRFSGHQFPNYSSELNVNALLLGDSALYLCASSIWTGGYEQYFGPGTRLTVT.

A few counts support this clone. The chain couples TRBV14 to TRBJ1-1, with D uncertain. This CDR3 region has 12 residues. Trimming removed 5 bases at V and 10 bases at J, with 14 bases between. CDR1 is SGHDN, CDR2 FVKESK, per germline. CDR3 sequence reads: CASSRTASRAFF. The CDR3 coding sequence is TGTGCCAGCAGCAGAACTGCCTCTCGAGCTTTCTTT.

The chain recombines TRBV28 with TRBJ1-2; D is undetermined. Germline assignment: CDR1 MDHEN and CDR2 SYDVKM. CDR3 length: 15 amino acids. Between the trimmed V and J ends, which lost 3 bases and 0 bases, there was a span of 11 bases. CDR3 sequence reads: CASSFSGRTNYGYTF. The CDR3 nucleotides read TGTGCCAGCAGTTTTTCAGGACGGACTAACTATGGCTACACCTTC.

The rearrangement joins TRBV11-1 to TRBJ2-7, with a weak D call TRBD2 (6 bases). The CDR3 is made up of 18 amino acids. Deletions cut 3 bases from V and 2 bases from J, with 23 bases between. The germline CDR1 and CDR2 sequences are SGHAT and FQDESV (reference sequence). CDR3 DNA sequence: TGTGCCAGCAGCTTCGGAGGGCAGGCGCAAGTGATGGCCTACGAGCAGTACTTC. It is translated as CASSFGGQAQVMAYEQYF. Full variable domain (rest looked up from reference TRBV11-1 and TRBJ2-7): EAEVAQSPRYKITEKSQAVAFWCDPISGHATLYWYRQILGQGPELLVQFQDESVVDDSQLPKDRFSAERLKGVDSTLKIQPAELGDSAMYLCASSFGGQAQVMAYEQYFGPGTRLTVT.

Only one count was recorded for this clone. Here the CDR3 reads CASSLRLAGYEQYF. As DNA, the CDR3 is TGTGCCAGCAGCTTAAGACTAGCGGGCTACGAGCAGTACTTC. This sequence joins TRBV7-9 and TRBJ2-7, with 10 bases lining up with TRBD2. Per germline, CDR1 SEHNR and CDR2 FQNEAQ (reference sequence). The CDR3 is made up of 14 amino acids. V was clipped by 2 bases and J by 3 bases; unmatched bases: 1.